This entry is about one T cell receptor beta chain. This sample is drawn from a study of blood T cell repertoires in COVID-19. Study-wide background: Specimens from acute and convalescent COVID-19 originated in the United States, Italy and Spain. PBMCs, B-cell-depleted T cells, or T cells provided the cDNA or gDNA that made up the material.

As originally analysed: Researchers report that nucleated cell counts were estimated from reference gene primer amplification. Assay: immunoSEQ multiplex PCR; the TCRdb copy retains only in-frame clones and omits some. V and J calls and clone size are as listed in that table; D and trimming were resolved from the DNA. The table records 130,000 or so clones, about 76% of them present only once. The germline V gene has CDR1 MDHEN and CDR2 SYDVKM. The CDR3 sequence is 14 residues long. The V gene lost 5 bases and the J gene lost 2 bases, with 13 bases spanning the gap. Sequencing was done on a sample of peripheral blood. The J gene is TRBJ2-7, the V gene TRBV28, with D maybe TRBD2 (6 bases). The sequence derives from a woman aged 55 to 70 with active or convalescent COVID-19. The CDR3 DNA reads TGTGCCAGCAGTGAGACTAGTGTAACCTACGAGCAGTACGTC. This encodes CASSETSVTYEQYV.